These 23 T cell receptor beta chains were sequenced from one sample in a study of monozygotic twins with inflammatory bowel disease. TCRdb re-analyzed the 5' RACE reads; it lists each CDR3 protein once, without DNA. The listing records some 440,000 distinct CDR3 sequences. Sequencing was carried out using blood. The receptor set was obtained from a human donor with ulcerative colitis or Crohn's disease, or a healthy co-twin of an affected twin (not recorded which).

CDR3 loop: CASRRGTAYEQYF. The chain recombines TRBV6-5 with TRBJ2-7; no DNA is available, so the TRBD1 call from TCRdb remains unchecked. Germline CDR1 reads MNHEY; CDR2 reads SVGAGI. There are 13 residues in the CDR3.

The chain links TRBV4-1 to TRBJ2-2; TCRdb returns TRBD1, unconfirmable since there is no DNA. This CDR3 comprises 15 residues. Germline CDR1 MGHRA, CDR2 YSYEKL. The CDR3 spells CASSLAGGRAGELFF.

The chain joins TRBV29-1 to TRBJ2-3; the TRBD1 assignment by TCRdb is unverifiable without DNA. This CDR3 comprises 13 residues. CDR1 SQVTM and CDR2 ANQGSEA come from the germline V gene. This chain's CDR3 is CSSPSGQGISQYF.

The chain couples TRBV10-3 to TRBJ1-1. In germline, CDR1 is ENHRY, CDR2 SYGVKD. This CDR3 has 13 residues. CDR3 sequence: CAISGGEVTEAFF.

This CDR3 is CASSSGTVAKNIQYF. The rearrangement joins TRBV6-5 to TRBJ2-4; the D call from TCRdb, TRBD1, cannot be confirmed without DNA. Germline values: CDR1 MNHEY, CDR2 SVGAGI. This CDR3 contains 15 residues.

This chain uses TRBV30 with TRBJ1-1. CDR3 length equals 12 residues. The germline gives CDR1 GTSNPN, CDR2 SVGIG (reference sequence). The CDR3 region is CAWRTAQAEAFF.

The J gene is TRBJ2-3, the V gene TRBV7-6; TCRdb returns TRBD2, unconfirmable since there is no DNA. The CDR3 runs to 15 residues. Germline loops: CDR1 SGHVS, CDR2 FNYEAQ. CDR3 residues: CASSLIAGGSDTQYF.

The chain couples TRBV9 to TRBJ1-1. Germline V gene lookup returns CDR1 SGDLS and CDR2 YYNGEE. The CDR3 totals 14 residues. CDR3 sequence reads: CASSPQGLDTEAFF.

The chain joins TRBV6-2 or TRBV6-3 to TRBJ1-2. Per the germline V gene, CDR1 is MNHEY and CDR2 is SVGEGT. The CDR3 sequence is 14 residues long. The CDR3 loop is CASSDPEANYGYTF.

V and J are TRBV6-2 or TRBV6-3 and TRBJ2-7; as DNA is missing, the TRBD2 call by TCRdb cannot be tested. Germline CDR1 is MNHEY and CDR2 is SVGEGT. The CDR3 is 17 residues long. CDR3 loop: CASSYPTSGRASYEQYF.

The rearrangement joins TRBV20-1 to TRBJ1-4. CDR1 and CDR2 from the germline V gene are DFQATT and SNEGSKA (reference sequence). The CDR3 spans 14 residues. The chain's CDR3 is CSARDGQGGEKLFF.

The gene calls are TRBV19 and TRBJ1-2; as DNA is missing, the TRBD1 call by TCRdb cannot be tested. Germline values: CDR1 LNHDA, CDR2 SQIVND (reference sequence). The CDR3 has 15 amino acids. The CDR3 sequence: CASSIKGTVSGGYTF.

This sequence joins TRBV11-2 and TRBJ2-1; the TCRdb call, TRBD2, lacks DNA for checking. Germline V gene sequence: CDR1 SGHAT, CDR2 FQNNGV. CDR3 size: 17 residues. The CDR3 loop is CASSSLDRGSSYNEQFF. The full variable domain, with the rest looked up from reference TRBV11-2 and TRBJ2-1, is EAGVAQSPRYKIIEKRQSVAFWCNPISGHATLYWYQQILGQGPKLLIQFQNNGVVDDSQLPKDRFSAERLKGVDSTLKIQPAKLEDSAVYLCASSSLDRGSSYNEQFFGPGTRLTVL.

The chain links TRBV5-1 to TRBJ1-2; TCRdb's D call, TRBD1, is unchecked because there is no DNA. Germline values: CDR1 SGHRS, CDR2 YFSETQ. CDR3 size: 13 residues. CDR3 amino acids: CASSLEGGDGYTF.

The chain employs TRBV14 and TRBJ2-7; there is no DNA to check the TCRdb D call of TRBD1. This CDR3 is built from 15 residues. Per germline, CDR1 SGHDN and CDR2 FVKESK. The CDR3 region is CASSQVGGQGSQQYF.

The gene calls are TRBV20-1 and TRBJ1-6. This CDR3 is built from 14 residues. Germline V gene data show CDR1 as DFQATT and CDR2 as SNEGSKA (reference sequence). The CDR3 spells CSSSPSSYNSPLHF.

The genes are TRBV25-1 and TRBJ1-1; lacking DNA, the TRBD1 call made by TCRdb goes unchecked. Germline V gives CDR1 MGHDK, CDR2 SYGVNS. This CDR3 has 19 residues. CDR3 sequence: CAPNKGSQAAQYDSYEAFF.

The CDR3 region is CASSFGTGGLKGETQYF. This chain connects TRBV5-1 to TRBJ2-5; the TRBD1 assignment by TCRdb is unverifiable without DNA. Germline values: CDR1 SGHRS, CDR2 YFSETQ. CDR3 length: 17 residues.

The chain is built from TRBV7-8 and TRBJ2-1; the TCRdb call, TRBD2, lacks DNA for checking. The CDR3 spans 18 residues. CDR1 is SGHVS and CDR2 is FQNEAQ in the germline V gene. This chain's CDR3 is CASSPQELAGGYYNEQFF.

The rearrangement links TRBV4-2 to TRBJ1-3; TCRdb's D call, TRBD1, is unchecked because there is no DNA. The CDR3 sequence is 17 residues long. Germline assignment: CDR1 LGHNA and CDR2 YNFKEQ. CDR3 residues: CASSQDSGAASGNTIYF.

The chain combines TRBV5-6 with TRBJ2-1. CDR1 is SGHDT, CDR2 YYEEEE, per germline. CDR3 size: 13 residues. CDR3 sequence reads: CASSLPLYNEQFF. Complete variable domain (other parts from reference TRBV5-6 and TRBJ2-1): DAGVTQSPTHLIKTRGQQVTLRCSPKSGHDTVSWYQQALGQGPQFIFQYYEEEERQRGNFPDRFSGHQFPNYSSELNVNALLLGDSALYLCASSLPLYNEQFFGPGTRLTVL.

V gene TRBV20-1 combines with J gene TRBJ2-7; checking the TCRdb D call of TRBD1 is not possible without DNA. The CDR3 is 12 residues long. Germline CDR1 DFQATT, CDR2 SNEGSKA (reference sequence). This chain's CDR3 is CSARRGINEQYF.

The V and J genes are TRBV20-1 and TRBJ1-2; TCRdb proposes TRBD1, but this gene call is untestable without DNA. This CDR3 spans 14 amino acids. CDR1 and CDR2 (germline): DFQATT, SNEGSKA (reference sequence). Here the CDR3 reads CSAIHETGAQGYTF.